These 9 T cell receptor beta chains were sequenced from one sample in a study of shared clonotypes between healthy human individuals. Sequenced by immunoSEQ multiplex PCR; TCRdb stores in-frame clones only, minus some. The sample shows about 380,000 clones, 95% to 97% of them seen only once. Sequences were obtained from memory CD8+ T cells sorted from blood. As to subset: CD45RO+ cells pooled with CCR7-negative TemRA cells. Every receptor here comes from a young man in good health.

The V call is TRBV7-9, the J call TRBJ2-5; D possibly corresponds to TRBD1 (6 bases). Between the trimmed V and J ends, which lost 0 bases and 2 bases, there was a span of 13 bases. The CDR3 runs to 16 residues. CDR1 is SEHNR, CDR2 FQNEAQ, per germline (reference sequence). The CDR3 sequence is CASSLAGAPPQETQYF. The CDR3 nucleotides read TGTGCCAGCAGCTTAGCGGGGGCGCCCCCACAAGAGACCCAGTACTTC.

V usage is TRBV5-1 and J usage is TRBJ2-2, with D perhaps matching TRBD2 (5 bases). The CDR3 sequence is 13 residues long. Trimming shortened V by 7 bases and J by 0 bases, and 7 bases separated the two germline ends. Germline values: CDR1 SGHRS, CDR2 YFSETQ. The CDR3 nucleotides are TGCGCCAGCGGGAGCTCGAACACCGGGGAGCTGTTTTTT. Protein: CASGSSNTGELFF.

J is TRBJ2-5 and V is TRBV5-4; D tentatively fits TRBD1 or TRBD2 (5 bases each). Germline values: CDR1 SGHNT, CDR2 YYREEE (reference sequence). V was cut by 1 base and J by 4 bases, with 14 bases left in between. The CDR3 covers 15 residues. The CDR3 DNA reads as TGTGCCAGCAGCTTGCCCTCCAGGGAGAGAGAGACCCAGTACTTC. Protein sequence: CASSLPSRERETQYF.

CDR3 region: CASSQDQSFPYEQYF. The DNA of the CDR3 is TGTGCCAGCAGCCAAGATCAATCTTTCCCCTACGAGCAGTACTTC. The chain couples TRBV4-2 to TRBJ2-7; no clear D. V shed 0 bases and J shed 2 bases, with 11 bases lying between them. This CDR3 spans 15 amino acids. CDR1 LGHNA and CDR2 YNFKEQ come from the germline V gene.

The gene calls are TRBV7-2 and TRBJ2-5; D not resolved. Trimming pared 1 base from V and 8 bases from J, leaving 8 bases between. This CDR3 region has 12 residues. Germline-derived CDR1 and CDR2 are SGHTA and FQGNSA. The chain's CDR3 is CASSLVGFTQYF. CDR3 DNA: TGTGCCAGCAGCTTAGTTGGGTTCACCCAGTACTTC.

The rearrangement links TRBV5-1 to TRBJ2-3; D is ambiguous. This CDR3 region has 14 residues. Trimming pared 7 bases from V and 3 bases from J, leaving 15 bases between. Germline assignment: CDR1 SGHRS and CDR2 YFSETQ. CDR3 sequence: CASALPGRTDTQYF. In nucleotides, the CDR3 is TGCGCCAGCGCGCTCCCGGGTAGGACAGATACGCAGTATTTT.

The chain recombines TRBV28 with TRBJ2-4, with D uncertain. Trimming stripped 6 bases from V and 0 bases from J, with 3 bases between. The CDR3 loop spans 12 amino acids. Germline CDR1 MDHEN, CDR2 SYDVKM. CDR3 coding DNA: TGTGCCAGCAGGACAGCCAAAAACATTCAGTACTTC. This gives the protein CASRTAKNIQYF.

The genes are TRBV6-1 and TRBJ2-7; 13 bases are shared with TRBD2. Looked up from germline, CDR1 is MNHNS and CDR2 is SASEGT. The length of the CDR3 is 15 residues. The junction had 0 bases not matched to a gene; V was cut back by 1 base and J by 3 bases. CDR3: CASSEGTSGGYEQYF. The CDR3 DNA reads TGTGCCAGCAGTGAAGGGACTAGCGGGGGCTACGAGCAGTACTTC.

The V gene is TRBV28, the J gene TRBJ2-1; TRBD1 might be the D (6 bases). V lost 8 bases, J lost 3 bases, and 20 bases lay in between. CDR1 MDHEN and CDR2 SYDVKM come from the germline V gene. CDR3 size: 16 residues. The CDR3: CASSLFRDTVYNEQFF. The DNA for the CDR3 is TGTGCCAGCTCCCTCTTCCGGGACACTGTCTACAATGAGCAGTTCTTC.